A selection of T cell receptor beta chains follows, all from one sample in a study of CD8 T cells in ankylosing spondylitis. TCRdb redid the calling of the 5' RACE reads with MiXCR, one entry per CDR3 protein. The table lists fewer than 200,000 distinct CDR3 sequences, roughly 20% of them singletons. Sequenced material: blood, either unsorted or a sorted T cell fraction (not recorded which). The receptors were gathered from a male donor under 30 with ankylosing spondylitis or in good health (not recorded which). Both conserved end residues are part of each CDR3. The D gene is left open where the match is weak. Clone size is given for some rows only: seen once, a few or many times, or a class if the clone is expanded.

many | TRBJ1-6 | - | TRBV4-2 | TGTGCCAGCAGCCAAATCTTTTACAGCGATGATTCACCCCTCCACTTT | CASSQIFYSDDSPLHF
many | TRBJ2-6 | - | TRBV4-1 | TGCGCCAGCAGCCAGCCCGCTGGGGCCAACGTCCTGACTTTC | CASSQPAGANVLTF
- | TRBJ2-1 | TRBD2 | TRBV25-1 | TGTGCCACTTCCTGGGAGCGGGACTCCAATGAGCAGTTCTTC | CATSWERDSNEQFF
many | TRBJ2-3 | - | TRBV11-2 | TGTGCCAGCAGCTTGTTGGGAGCGGTTACGCAGTATTTT | CASSLLGAVTQYF
- | TRBJ2-5 | - | TRBV29-1 | TGCAGCGTTTCCGGGACGGCCGATCAAGAGACCCAGTACTTC | CSVSGTADQETQYF
many | TRBJ2-1 | TRBD2 | TRBV12-3/TRBV12-4 | TGTGCCAGCACCGGGAGGGGTGAGCAGTTCTTC | CASTGRGEQFF
many | TRBJ2-3 | - | TRBV12-3/TRBV12-4 | TGTGCCAGCAGTTTTTCTGGGAGTAGGTCAGATACGCAGTATTTT | CASSFSGSRSDTQYF
- | TRBJ2-3 | TRBD2 | TRBV20-1 | TGCAGTGCAATCCGGGACTACACAGATACGCAGTATTTT | CSAIRDYTDTQYF
- | TRBJ1-1 | - | TRBV20-1 | TGCAGTGCTATGATGGGGGGTGGGAACACTGAAGCTTTCTTT | CSAMMGGGNTEAFF
many | TRBJ2-5 | TRBD1 | TRBV10-3 | TGTGCCACGGACAGGGGCGGTCAAGAGACCCAGTACTTC | CATDRGGQETQYF
many | TRBJ2-7 | TRBD2 | TRBV5-5 | TGTGCCAGCAGCTTGAGTCGCGGGAGGGCCCTCGCCGAGCAGTACTTC | CASSLSRGRALAEQYF
many | TRBJ2-2 | - | TRBV20-1 | TGCAGTGCGAGAGCCACCCGGGCCCAAAACACCGGGGAGCTGTTTTTT | CSARATRAQNTGELFF
many | TRBJ2-6 | - | TRBV7-9 | TGTGCCAGCAGCTTATACGGTTCCCTCTCTGGGGCCAACGTCCTGACTTTC | CASSLYGSLSGANVLTF
- | TRBJ2-1 | TRBD2 | TRBV6-4 | TGTGCCAGCAGTGACGAAGGGCTAGCGGGATCGGGTGAGCAGTTCTTC | CASSDEGLAGSGEQFF
many | TRBJ1-1 | - | TRBV29-1 | TGCAGCGTTGCAGCGGACACTGAAGCTTTCTTT | CSVAADTEAFF
- | TRBJ2-3 | - | TRBV20-1 | TGCAGTGCTCCCGGGCCAAAGCCCCCAGATACGCAGTATTTT | CSAPGPKPPDTQYF
many | TRBJ2-2 | - | TRBV18 | TGTGCCAGCTCCCCAGGGGGGACACGGAACACCGGGGAGCTGTTTTTT | CASSPGGTRNTGELFF
many | TRBJ2-7 | TRBD2 | TRBV28 | TGTGCCAGCAGTGATGCTAGCGGACTCTCCTACGAGCAGTACTTC | CASSDASGLSYEQYF
many | TRBJ1-3 | TRBD1 | TRBV20-1 | TGCAGTGCTGGGACAGGGATTTCCAGCTCTGGAAACACCATATATTTT | CSAGTGISSSGNTIYF
many | TRBJ2-4 | - | TRBV11-2 | TGTGCCAGCAGCGGGGGGCCCGAAAACATTCAGTACTTC | CASSGGPENIQYF
many | TRBJ2-1 | - | TRBV18 | TGTGCCAGCTCATCACCGAGCACTAGCTCCTACAATGAGCAGTTCTTC | CASSSPSTSSYNEQFF
many | TRBJ1-3 | - | TRBV29-1 | TGCAGCGCTACCTTAGGGGGAAATACTGGAAACACCATATATTTT | CSATLGGNTGNTIYF
few | TRBJ2-2 | - | TRBV4-1 | TGCGCCAGCAGCCCGAAGGGGCCTCCGGGGGACACCGGGGAGCTGTTTTTT | CASSPKGPPGDTGELFF
- | TRBJ2-7 | TRBD1 | TRBV12-3/TRBV12-4 | TGTGCCAGCAGTCACCGGGACAGTGGGGGTGAGCAGTACTTC | CASSHRDSGGEQYF
many | TRBJ2-2 | - | TRBV7-2 | TGTGCCAGCAGCCAGGGGGGTAAAACCGGGGAGCTGTTTTTT | CASSQGGKTGELFF
many | TRBJ1-1 | - | TRBV5-1 | TGCGCCAGCAGCGTTGGGTTTGCAGGGGAATGGGAAACTGAAGCTTTCTTT | CASSVGFAGEWETEAFF
few | TRBJ2-1 | - | TRBV11-3 | TGTGCCAGCAGCTCAACCAGATACAATGAGCAGTTCTTC | CASSSTRYNEQFF
many | TRBJ2-1 | TRBD1 | TRBV6-6 | TGTGCCAGCAGTTACTCGGGACAGGGAAGGAATGAGCAGTTCTTC | CASSYSGQGRNEQFF
many | TRBJ2-1 | - | TRBV24-1 | TGTGCCACCAGTGATTTAAACAGGTACAATGAGCAGTTCTTC | CATSDLNRYNEQFF
- | TRBJ2-1 | TRBD2 | TRBV20-1 | TGCAGTGCTAGGATGACTAGCGGGATCTCCTACAATGAGCAGTTCTTC | CSARMTSGISYNEQFF
- | TRBJ2-1 | TRBD2 | TRBV15 | TGTGCCACCAGCAGAGATCGGACTAGCGGCTACAATGAGCAGTTCTTC | CATSRDRTSGYNEQFF
- | TRBJ2-6 | - | TRBV20-1 | TGCAGTGCTAGGGGTGTGGGGGCCAACGTCCTGACTTTC | CSARGVGANVLTF
few | TRBJ2-1 | TRBD2 | TRBV29-1 | TGCAGCGTCGCCGGGACTAGCCTCTACAATGAGCAGTTCTTC | CSVAGTSLYNEQFF
many | TRBJ1-1 | - | TRBV10-3 | TGTGCCATCAGCCAGACGGGAGAGGGCCACATGAACACTGAAGCTTTCTTT | CAISQTGEGHMNTEAFF
few | TRBJ2-1 | TRBD2 | TRBV7-6 | TGTGCCAGCAGCACTATCATGGGGGGGGATGAGCAGTTCTTC | CASSTIMGGDEQFF
many | TRBJ1-5 | - | TRBV6-1 | TGTGCCAGCAGCCCATGGGGAGGCAATCAGCCCCAGCATTTT | CASSPWGGNQPQHF
many | TRBJ1-1 | - | TRBV5-1 | TGCGCCAGCAGCTTGGCGTTCGGGAACACTGAAGCTTTCTTT | CASSLAFGNTEAFF
- | TRBJ2-7 | - | TRBV4-2 | TGTGCCAGCAGCACCCATTGGTCCTACGAGCAGTACTTC | CASSTHWSYEQYF
many | TRBJ1-3 | - | TRBV12-3/TRBV12-4 | TGTGCCAGCAGAGAGAGCTCTGGAAACACCATATATTTT | CASRESSGNTIYF
many | TRBJ2-1 | - | TRBV19 | TGTGCCAGTAGTTGGTTGGCCTACAATGAGCAGTTCTTC | CASSWLAYNEQFF
many | TRBJ2-5 | - | TRBV5-1 | TGCGCCAGCAGCTACCGGGTCCGGGACGGTCTCGAGACCCAGTACTTC | CASSYRVRDGLETQYF
many | TRBJ2-7 | - | TRBV15 | TGTGCCACCAGCAGCCGGCAGCCGAGCTACGAGCAGTACTTC | CATSSRQPSYEQYF
many | TRBJ2-2 | - | TRBV9 | TGTGCCAGCAGCGTATATACCCGATACGGCGGGGAGCTGTTTTTT | CASSVYTRYGGELFF
many | TRBJ1-1 | TRBD1 | TRBV12-3/TRBV12-4 | TGTGCCAGCAGTCACCATGGAGGGACAGGACGAGCTTTCTTT | CASSHHGGTGRAFF
- | TRBJ2-1 | - | TRBV20-1 | TGCAGTGCTCGGACCCAACCCAACCCCTCCCAGTTCTTC | CSARTQPNPSQFF
- | TRBJ2-2 | - | TRBV23-1 | TGCGCCAGCAGTCAATCGGCGGCAGCTCACACCGGGGAGCTGTTTTTT | CASSQSAAAHTGELFF
many | TRBJ1-2 | - | TRBV12-3/TRBV12-4 | TGTGCCAGCCAGCTCAGTGGATTGTGGACTAACTATGGCTACACCTTC | CASQLSGLWTNYGYTF
many | TRBJ2-1 | - | TRBV12-3/TRBV12-4 | TGTGCCAGCAGAACAGGGAGCTCCTACAATGAGCAGTTCTTC | CASRTGSSYNEQFF
many | TRBJ1-1 | - | TRBV6-5 | TGTGCCAGCAAGTCCCCGTTTGTGGGCACTGAAGCTTTCTTT | CASKSPFVGTEAFF
many | TRBJ2-2 | TRBD1 | TRBV4-2 | TGTGCCAGCAGCCAAGATCGAGGACAGGGTGTCGGGGAGCTGTTTTTT | CASSQDRGQGVGELFF
few | TRBJ2-1 | - | TRBV29-1 | TGCAGCGTTCCTGGCGCGCCTCCCAATGAGCAGTTCTTC | CSVPGAPPNEQFF
many | TRBJ2-5 | - | TRBV27 | TGTGCCAGCAGTCCTAAGGTGACGGAGACCCAGTACTTC | CASSPKVTETQYF
many | TRBJ1-5 | - | TRBV10-3 | TGTGCCATCAGTGAGTCGTCTCAGCCCCAGCATTTT | CAISESSQPQHF
many | TRBJ2-5 | - | TRBV6-5 | TGTGCCAGCAGTTATAACAGGGTGCCCCAAGAGACCCAGTACTTC | CASSYNRVPQETQYF
few | TRBJ1-1 | - | TRBV25-1 | TGTGCCAGCAGTGGTTCAACTGAAGCTTTCTTT | CASSGSTEAFF
few | TRBJ2-3 | TRBD2 | TRBV5-1 | TGCGCCAGCAGCTCGAATCCTAGCGGGACCGGTGGAGATACGCAGTATTTT | CASSSNPSGTGGDTQYF
- | TRBJ2-1 | TRBD2 | TRBV7-7 | TGTGCCAGCAGCTTAGTCGCGGGAGGCCACAATGAGCAGTTCTTC | CASSLVAGGHNEQFF
many | TRBJ2-5 | - | TRBV5-5 | TGTGCCAGCAGCTCCGAGGGCCCAATCAGGGAGACCCAGTACTTC | CASSSEGPIRETQYF
- | TRBJ2-6 | - | TRBV7-9 | TGTGCCAGCAGCTTAACCATACAGGTGGTATGGGGGGCCAACGTCCTGACTTTC | CASSLTIQVVWGANVLTF